The T cell receptor (beta chain) under discussion was sequenced for a study of T-cell reconstitution after alpha-beta-depleted transplantation in children. Unique molecular identifiers were built into the TCRbeta library. One entry per CDR3 protein, called by TCRdb with MiXCR from the PCR reads. The sample lists 350,000 to 400,000 distinct CDR3 sequences; roughly 22% were seen once. The V and J ends lost 8 bases and 5 bases respectively, with 13 bases between them. The CDR3 totals 13 residues. J is TRBJ2-1 and V is TRBV12-3 or TRBV12-4; D is unresolved. The clonotype was recovered from a human donor who donated a stem cell graft to a child with acute myeloid leukemia. The specimen was PBMCs from the stem cell graft donor, collected from the stem cell graft. CDR3 in DNA: TGTGCCAGCCAGAAAGACCGCAACAATGAGCAGTTCTTC. It translates to CASQKDRNNEQFF.